The entry below describes one TCR beta chain. The antigen remains unidentified. This sample's time point: week 35, safety follow-up. Every single dose of the vaccine, 300 ug of mutant IDH1 20-mer peptide, came with topical imiquimod. This sample stems from a study of a mutant IDH1 vaccine in newly diagnosed glioma. Study observations and caveats: Pseudoprogression seemingly bore no relation to changes in top peripheral T cell clonotypes. Vaccine-induced responses were seen in 93.3% of patients, spanning several MHC alleles.

TCRdb's table, derived via immunoSEQ multiplex PCR, lists solely in-frame clones and lacks some. The repertoire includes around 45,000 clones, more than 70% of them detected once, and around 5.4% sits in the top ten. V lost 3 bases, J lost 4 bases, and 10 bases lay in between. The CDR3 sequence is 14 residues long. Germline V gene lookup returns CDR1 SGHNT and CDR2 YYREEE (reference sequence). This chain uses TRBV5-4 with TRBJ2-2; D is possibly TRBD1 (6 bases). The sequence was collected from a woman aged 40 to 50 with glioma. The sequenced sample was PBMCs, obtained from a glioma patient whose treatment included an IDH1 peptide vaccine. As DNA, the CDR3 is TGTGCCAGCAGCTCCAGAGGGGGCACCGGGGAGCTGTTTTTT. This translates into CASSSRGGTGELFF.